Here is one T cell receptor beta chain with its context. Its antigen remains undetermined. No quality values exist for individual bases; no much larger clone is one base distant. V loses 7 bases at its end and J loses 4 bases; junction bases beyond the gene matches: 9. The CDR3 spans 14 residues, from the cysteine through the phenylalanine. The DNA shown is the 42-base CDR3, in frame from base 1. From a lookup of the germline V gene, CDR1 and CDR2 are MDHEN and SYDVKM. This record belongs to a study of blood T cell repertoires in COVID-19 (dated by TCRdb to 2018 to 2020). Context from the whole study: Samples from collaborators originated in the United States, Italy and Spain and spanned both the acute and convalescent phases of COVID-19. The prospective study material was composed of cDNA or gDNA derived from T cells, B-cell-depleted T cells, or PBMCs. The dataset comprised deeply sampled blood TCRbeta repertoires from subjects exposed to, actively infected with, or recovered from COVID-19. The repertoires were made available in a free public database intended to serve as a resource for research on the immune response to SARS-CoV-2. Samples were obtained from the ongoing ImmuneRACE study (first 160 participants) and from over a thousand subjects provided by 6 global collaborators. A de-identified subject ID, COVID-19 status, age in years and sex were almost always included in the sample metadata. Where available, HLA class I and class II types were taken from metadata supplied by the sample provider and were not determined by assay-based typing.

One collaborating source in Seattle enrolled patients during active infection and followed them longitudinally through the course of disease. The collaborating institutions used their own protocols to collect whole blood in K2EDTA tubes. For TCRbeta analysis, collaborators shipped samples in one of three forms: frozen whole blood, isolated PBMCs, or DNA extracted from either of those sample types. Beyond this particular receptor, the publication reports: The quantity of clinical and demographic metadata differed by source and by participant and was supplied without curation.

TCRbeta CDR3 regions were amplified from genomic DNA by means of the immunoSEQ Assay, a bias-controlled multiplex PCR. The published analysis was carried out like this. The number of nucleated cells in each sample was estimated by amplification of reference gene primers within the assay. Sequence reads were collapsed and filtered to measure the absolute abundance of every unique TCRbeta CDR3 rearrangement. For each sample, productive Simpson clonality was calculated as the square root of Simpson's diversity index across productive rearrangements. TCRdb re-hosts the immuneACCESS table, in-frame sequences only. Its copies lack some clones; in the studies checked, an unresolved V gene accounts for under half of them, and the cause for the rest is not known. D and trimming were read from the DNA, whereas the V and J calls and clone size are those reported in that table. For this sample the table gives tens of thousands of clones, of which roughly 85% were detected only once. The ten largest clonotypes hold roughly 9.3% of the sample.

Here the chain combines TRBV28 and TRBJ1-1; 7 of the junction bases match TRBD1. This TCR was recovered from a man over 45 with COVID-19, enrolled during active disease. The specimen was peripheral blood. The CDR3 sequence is CASIRGGTGTEAFF. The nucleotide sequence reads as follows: TGTGCCAGCATCAGAGGGGGCACGGGCACTGAAGCTTTCTTT.